Listed below are T cell receptor beta chains from one sample, sequenced in a study of blood T cell repertoires in COVID-19. Profiling relied on immunoSEQ multiplex PCR, and the TCRdb table lists in-frame clones only, not all of them. The sample holds more than 60,000 clones, under 95% seen once. Sequencing was performed on peripheral blood. The receptors were sampled from a human donor in a cohort sampled during active COVID-19. The CDR3 runs from the conserved cysteine through the conserved F or W. Clone size appears in some rows only: once, few, many, or a class for an expanded clone.

j_call,clone_size,cdr3_length,v_call,cdr3_aa
TRBJ2-5,-,14,TRBV6-5,CASSPLGGGETQYF
TRBJ2-7,-,11,TRBV20-1,CSATSGHEQYF
TRBJ1-1,-,12,TRBV4-3,CASSQSGTEAFF
TRBJ1-5,-,14,TRBV7-6,CASSLAAAGQPQHF
TRBJ2-4,-,16,TRBV19,CASKRGRESAKNIQYF
TRBJ2-1,-,14,TRBV2,CASRAGVSYNEQFF
TRBJ1-2,-,15,TRBV27,CASSLTGWGNYGYTF
TRBJ2-6,-,17,TRBV11-2,CASSSQIQGSGANVLTF
TRBJ1-2,-,15,TRBV6-5,CASSYDRLPNYGYTF
TRBJ2-5,once,14,TRBV5-1,CASSLGRGKETQYF
TRBJ1-5,-,16,TRBV23-1,CASSQSAGFGNQPQHF
TRBJ1-6,few,16,TRBV6-2/TRBV6-3,CASSLPPGQGHQPLHF
TRBJ2-1,-,16,TRBV4-3,CASSQVPGQGAGEQFF
TRBJ2-2,-,16,TRBV6-5,CASSSFGQGHTGELFF
TRBJ1-5,-,13,TRBV30,CAWSGQSNQPQHF
TRBJ1-1,-,12,TRBV6-5,CASSSINTEAFF
TRBJ1-1,-,12,TRBV13,CASSLVPRRAFF
TRBJ2-3,once,15,TRBV5-4,CASTPRGGSTDTQYF
TRBJ1-3,-,17,TRBV9,CASSVEETGTAGNTIYF
TRBJ1-2,-,12,TRBV12-3/TRBV12-4,CASSIGLVGYTF
TRBJ2-2,-,16,TRBV2,CASSDRSGGLGGELFF
TRBJ2-7,-,12,TRBV6-6,CASSYQIYEQYF
TRBJ1-2,once,15,TRBV7-2,CASSSHPTVGYGYTF
TRBJ2-1,-,15,TRBV5-1,CASRTSGGPYNEQFF